These T cell receptor beta chains were read from a single sample in a study of T cells in Graves' hyperthyroidism and ophthalmopathy. TCRdb analysed the multiplex PCR reads with MiXCR anew, one entry per CDR3 protein. Of some 700,000 distinct CDR3 sequences listed, 15% to 20% are singletons. The sequenced sample consisted of blood. The receptors come from a man aged 45-65 years with Graves' hyperthyroidism. The CDR3 runs from the conserved cysteine through the conserved F or W. Each record gives: clone size, J gene, CDR3 length, D gene, V gene, CDR3 DNA, CDR3 protein. D genes are given only for firm matches. Some rows have no size entry. The others give once, few or many, or a class for an expanded clone.

size: NA; J: TRBJ1-3; length: 11; D: NA; V: TRBV29-1; DNA: TGCAGCGGTTACATGGGAAACACCATATATTTT; CDR3: CSGYMGNTIYF
size: many; J: TRBJ2-5; length: 14; D: NA; V: TRBV27; DNA: TGTGCCAGCAGTCCCTACAGGTCTCAGCAGACCCAGTACTTC; CDR3: CASSPYRSQQTQYF
size: NA; J: TRBJ2-7; length: 12; D: TRBD2; V: TRBV4-2; DNA: TGTGCAGCAGGCGGGAGCTCCTACGAGCAGTACTTC; CDR3: CAAGGSSYEQYF
size: NA; J: TRBJ2-2; length: 15; D: NA; V: TRBV28; DNA: TGTGCCAGCAGTTTACCCGGGACGCGCACCGGGGAGCTGTTTTTT; CDR3: CASSLPGTRTGELFF
size: few; J: TRBJ1-4; length: 14; D: NA; V: TRBV19; DNA: TGTGCCAGTAGTGCGACAGACCTTTATGAAAAACTGTTTTTT; CDR3: CASSATDLYEKLFF
size: many; J: TRBJ2-7; length: 13; D: TRBD1; V: TRBV25-1; DNA: TGTGCCACCCGCCGGGACAGACCCTACGAGCAGTACTTC; CDR3: CATRRDRPYEQYF
size: many; J: TRBJ1-6; length: 15; D: TRBD1; V: TRBV2; DNA: TGTGCCAGCAGTGAAATTTCAGGGGGCGGTTCACCCCTCCACTTT; CDR3: CASSEISGGGSPLHF
size: NA; J: TRBJ2-3; length: 14; D: TRBD2; V: TRBV28; DNA: TGTGCCAGCAGTCCCCACGGGGGGGGAAGGACGCAGTATTTT; CDR3: CASSPHGGGRTQYF
size: NA; J: TRBJ2-1; length: 12; D: NA; V: TRBV2; DNA: TGTGCCAGCACGCGGGAATCCAATGAGCAGTTCTTC; CDR3: CASTRESNEQFF
size: many; J: TRBJ1-3; length: 16; D: NA; V: TRBV11-2; DNA: TGTGCCAGCAGCTTAGTAGGATTGGGGTCTGGAAACACCATATATTTT; CDR3: CASSLVGLGSGNTIYF
size: NA; J: TRBJ1-1; length: 12; D: NA; V: TRBV28; DNA: TGTGCCAGCGCGGACCCGAACACTGAAGCTTTCTTT; CDR3: CASADPNTEAFF
size: few; J: TRBJ2-7; length: 14; D: NA; V: TRBV6-1; DNA: TGTGCCAGCAGTTCGGGACTTTCAGTCTACGAGCAGTACTTC; CDR3: CASSSGLSVYEQYF
size: NA; J: TRBJ2-2; length: 15; D: NA; V: TRBV3-1; DNA: TGTGCCAGCAGCCAAGATAGCTGGAACACCGGGGAGCTGTTTTTT; CDR3: CASSQDSWNTGELFF
size: many; J: TRBJ2-3; length: 15; D: TRBD1; V: TRBV28; DNA: TGTGCCAGCAGATATTCAGGGGGCCGGACAGATACGCAGTATTTT; CDR3: CASRYSGGRTDTQYF
size: many; J: TRBJ2-7; length: 14; D: TRBD2; V: TRBV27; DNA: TGTGCCAGCGGCCTAGCGGGAGGGCTGAACGAGCAGTACTTC; CDR3: CASGLAGGLNEQYF
size: NA; J: TRBJ1-1; length: 13; D: NA; V: TRBV20-1; DNA: TGCAGTGCTAGTGACGGCAGAGACACTGAAGCTTTCTTT; CDR3: CSASDGRDTEAFF
size: few; J: TRBJ2-7; length: 13; D: TRBD1; V: TRBV20-1; DNA: TGCAGTGCTACAACAGGGGGCTCCTACGAGCAGTACTTC; CDR3: CSATTGGSYEQYF
size: many; J: TRBJ2-5; length: 15; D: TRBD1; V: TRBV12-3/TRBV12-4; DNA: TGTGCCAGCAGCTTTAATCCGGGACAGCAAGAGACCCAGTACTTC; CDR3: CASSFNPGQQETQYF
size: many; J: TRBJ1-1; length: 14; D: NA; V: TRBV7-2; DNA: TGTGCCAGCAGCGTAACGCGGGGGAGCACTGAAGCTTTCTTT; CDR3: CASSVTRGSTEAFF
size: NA; J: TRBJ1-1; length: 13; D: NA; V: TRBV6-2/TRBV6-3; DNA: TGTGCCAGCTCGGCCCTCTCGAACACTGAAGCTTTCTTT; CDR3: CASSALSNTEAFF
size: many; J: TRBJ1-6; length: 14; D: NA; V: TRBV27; DNA: TGTGCCAGCAGTACTATCAGGGATAATTCACCCCTCCACTTT; CDR3: CASSTIRDNSPLHF
size: few; J: TRBJ1-4; length: 15; D: TRBD1; V: TRBV30; DNA: TGTGCCTGGAGTGTACGAGGGGGCAGCAATGAAAAACTGTTTTTT; CDR3: CAWSVRGGSNEKLFF
size: NA; J: TRBJ1-1; length: 17; D: TRBD1; V: TRBV30; DNA: TGTGCCTGGAGCCCCCGCAGGGGGCGGTTGGGTGGCACTGAAGCTTTCTTT; CDR3: CAWSPRRGRLGGTEAFF
size: NA; J: TRBJ2-3; length: 15; D: NA; V: TRBV19; DNA: TGTGCCAGTAGTAAGTTTGCGGGCGCCATGGATACGCAGTATTTT; CDR3: CASSKFAGAMDTQYF
size: NA; J: TRBJ1-4; length: 13; D: TRBD1; V: TRBV28; DNA: TGTGCCACCACCGAGGGGGCCCGAGAAAAACTGTTTTTT; CDR3: CATTEGAREKLFF